A single sample is the source of the 6 T cell receptor beta chains below, sequenced in a study of control samples from healthy donors and cancer patients. TCRdb's copy holds only in-frame clones and misses some; the assay was immunoSEQ multiplex PCR. The data show 150,000 to 200,000 clones, 91% seen once. The sample taken for sequencing was blood. These receptors came from a young woman in good health.

The DNA for the CDR3 is TGTGCCAGCAGCTTTGGCGGGGGCTCCCAGGCGCAGTATTTT. Translated: CASSFGGGSQAQYF. J is TRBJ2-3 and V is TRBV7-8; maybe TRBD2 (7 bases). Germline V lookup: CDR1 SGHVS, CDR2 FQNEAQ. The V end lost 3 bases, the J end lost 10 bases, and 17 bases lay between the germline ends. The CDR3 sequence is 14 residues long.

The chain is built from TRBV6-5 and TRBJ1-3, with D tentatively TRBD1 (6 bases). The CDR3 is 14 residues long. V was clipped by 8 bases and J by 0 bases, with 11 bases between them. Germline CDR1 is MNHEY and CDR2 is SVGAGI. The CDR3, as DNA: TGTGCCAGCCGCCCGGACAGCTCTGGAAACACCATATATTTT. Protein sequence: CASRPDSSGNTIYF.

This chain connects TRBV7-3 to TRBJ2-3; 9 bases are shared with TRBD2. The germline V gene encodes CDR1 SGHTA and CDR2 FQGTGA. CDR3 length equals 15 residues. V shed 4 bases and J 0 bases; nucleotides not matched to a gene: 2. Here the CDR3 DNA reads TGTGCCAGCAGCTCCCTAGCGGGGAGCACAGATACGCAGTATTTT. It yields the protein CASSSLAGSTDTQYF.

The chain couples TRBV2 to TRBJ2-3; 12 nucleotides align to TRBD2. V dropped 6 bases and J dropped 11; count of bases not matched to a gene: 9. CDR3 length: 14 residues. Germline V gene data show CDR1 as SNHLY and CDR2 as FYNNEI. Here the CDR3 DNA reads TGTGCCAGCAGAAAAGCCCTAGCGGGAGGGGGGCAGTATTTT. This translates into CASRKALAGGGQYF.

The chain uses TRBV7-2 and TRBJ2-5; no clear D. Trimming cost V 3 bases and J 1 base, with 9 bases left between them. Germline V CDR1 and CDR2: SGHTA, FQGNSA. This CDR3 comprises 14 residues. The chain's CDR3 is CASSFSSVQETQYF. CDR3 in DNA: TGTGCCAGCAGCTTTTCAAGCGTCCAAGAGACCCAGTACTTC.

This chain uses TRBV4-1 with TRBJ1-2; tentative D call: TRBD1 (5 bases). Trimming removed 0 bases from V and 6 bases from J, with 11 bases in between. This CDR3 spans 14 amino acids. CDR1 MGHRA and CDR2 YSYEKL come from the germline V gene. The CDR3 nucleotides are TGCGCCAGCAGCCAAGAGGGGCCACGGCATGGCTACACCTTC. Translation: CASSQEGPRHGYTF.